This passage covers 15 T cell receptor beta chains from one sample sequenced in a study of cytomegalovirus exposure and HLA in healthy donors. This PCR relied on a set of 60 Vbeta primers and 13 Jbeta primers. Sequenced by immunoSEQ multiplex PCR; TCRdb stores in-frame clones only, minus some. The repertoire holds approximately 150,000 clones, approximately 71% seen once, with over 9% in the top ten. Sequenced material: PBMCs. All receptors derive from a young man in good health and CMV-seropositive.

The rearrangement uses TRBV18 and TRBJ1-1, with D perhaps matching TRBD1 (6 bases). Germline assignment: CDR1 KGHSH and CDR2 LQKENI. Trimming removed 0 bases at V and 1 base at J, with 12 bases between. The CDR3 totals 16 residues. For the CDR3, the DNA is TGTGCCAGCTCACCACCGACACAGGGTGGGAACACTGAAGCTTTCTTT. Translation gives CASSPPTQGGNTEAFF.

Here the CDR3 DNA reads TGCAGCGTGTGGGGCGGACTAGCGGGGAAGGATGAGCAGTTCTTC. It yields the protein CSVWGGLAGKDEQFF. The rearrangement links TRBV29-1 to TRBJ2-1; TRBD2 matches at 12 bases. Germline V gene data show CDR1 as SQVTM and CDR2 as ANQGSEA. The CDR3 is 15 amino acids. V shed 6 bases and J 8 bases; nucleotides not matched to a gene: 11.

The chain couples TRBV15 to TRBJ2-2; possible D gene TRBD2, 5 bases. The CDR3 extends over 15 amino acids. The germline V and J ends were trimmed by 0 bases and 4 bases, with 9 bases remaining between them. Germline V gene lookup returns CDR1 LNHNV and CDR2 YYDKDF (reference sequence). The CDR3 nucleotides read TGTGCCACCAGCAGAGATAGGGCGGGCACCGGGGAGCTGTTTTTT. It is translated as CATSRDRAGTGELFF.

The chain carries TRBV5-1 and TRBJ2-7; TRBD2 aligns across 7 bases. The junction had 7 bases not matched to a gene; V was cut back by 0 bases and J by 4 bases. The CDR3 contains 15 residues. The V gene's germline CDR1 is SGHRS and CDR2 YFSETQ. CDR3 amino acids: CASSLVLAARYEQYF. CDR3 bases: TGCGCCAGCAGCTTGGTGCTAGCGGCACGTTACGAGCAGTACTTC.

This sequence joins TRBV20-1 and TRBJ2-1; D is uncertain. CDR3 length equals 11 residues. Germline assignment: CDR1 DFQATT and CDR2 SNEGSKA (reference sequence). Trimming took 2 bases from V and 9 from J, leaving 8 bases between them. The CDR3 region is CSARTAGEQFF. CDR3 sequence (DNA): TGCAGTGCTAGAACAGCTGGTGAGCAGTTCTTC.

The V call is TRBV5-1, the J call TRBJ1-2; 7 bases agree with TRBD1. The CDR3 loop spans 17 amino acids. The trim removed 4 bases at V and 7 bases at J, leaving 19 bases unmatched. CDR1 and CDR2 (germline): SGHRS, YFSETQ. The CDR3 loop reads CASSPDGTETYLGGYTF. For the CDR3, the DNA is TGCGCCAGCAGCCCGGACGGGACAGAAACATATTTGGGTGGCTACACCTTC.

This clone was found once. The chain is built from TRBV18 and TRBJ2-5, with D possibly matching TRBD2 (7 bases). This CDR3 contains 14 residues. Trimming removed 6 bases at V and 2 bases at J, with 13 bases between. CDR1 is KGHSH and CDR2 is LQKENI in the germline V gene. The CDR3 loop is CASSHGRGQETQYF. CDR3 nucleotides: TGTGCCAGCTCCCATGGGAGGGGGCAAGAGACCCAGTACTTC.

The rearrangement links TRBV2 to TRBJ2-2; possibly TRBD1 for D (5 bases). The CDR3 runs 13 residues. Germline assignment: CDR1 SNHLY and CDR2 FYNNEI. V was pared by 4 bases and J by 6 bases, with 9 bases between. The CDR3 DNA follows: TGTGCCAGCAGTGCAGGGCTGGCCGGGGAGCTGTTTTTT. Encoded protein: CASSAGLAGELFF.

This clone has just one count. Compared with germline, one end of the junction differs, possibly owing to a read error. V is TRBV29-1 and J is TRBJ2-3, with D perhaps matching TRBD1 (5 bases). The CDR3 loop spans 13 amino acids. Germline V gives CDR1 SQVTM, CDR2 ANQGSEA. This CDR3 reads CSVAGKHTDTQCF. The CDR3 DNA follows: TGCAGCGTCGCAGGGAAACACACAGATACGCAGTGTTTT.

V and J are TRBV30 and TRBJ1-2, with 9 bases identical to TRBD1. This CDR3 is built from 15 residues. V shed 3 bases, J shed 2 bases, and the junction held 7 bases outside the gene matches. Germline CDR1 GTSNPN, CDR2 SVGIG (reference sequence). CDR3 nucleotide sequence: TGTGCCTGGAGCCCGCTCGGGACAGGGAACTATGGCTACACCTTC. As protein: CAWSPLGTGNYGYTF.

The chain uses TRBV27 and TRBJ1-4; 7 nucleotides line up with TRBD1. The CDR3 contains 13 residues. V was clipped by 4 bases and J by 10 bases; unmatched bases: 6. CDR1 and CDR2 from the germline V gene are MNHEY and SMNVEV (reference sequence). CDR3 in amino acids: CASSSKQGRKLFF. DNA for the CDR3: TGTGCCAGCAGTTCCAAACAGGGGAGAAAACTGTTTTTT.

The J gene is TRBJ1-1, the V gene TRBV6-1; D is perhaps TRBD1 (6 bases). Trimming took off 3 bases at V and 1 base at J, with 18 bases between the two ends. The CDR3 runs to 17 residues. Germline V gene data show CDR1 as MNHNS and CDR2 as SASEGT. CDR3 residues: CASSEIIPGQRNTEAFF. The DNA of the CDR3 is TGTGCCAGCAGTGAGATCATCCCGGGACAAAGGAACACTGAAGCTTTCTTT.

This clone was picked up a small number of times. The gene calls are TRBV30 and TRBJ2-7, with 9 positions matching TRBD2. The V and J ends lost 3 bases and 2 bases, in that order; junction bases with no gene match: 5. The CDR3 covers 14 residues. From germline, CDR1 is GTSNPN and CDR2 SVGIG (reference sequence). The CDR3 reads CAWRAGGGPYEQYF. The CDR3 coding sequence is TGTGCCTGGAGGGCGGGAGGGGGACCCTACGAGCAGTACTTC.

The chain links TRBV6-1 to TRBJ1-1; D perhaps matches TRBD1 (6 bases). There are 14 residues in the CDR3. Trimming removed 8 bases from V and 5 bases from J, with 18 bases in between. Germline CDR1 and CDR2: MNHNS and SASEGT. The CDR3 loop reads CASGEYTGRTEAFF. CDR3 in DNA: TGTGCCAGCGGGGAGTACACAGGGAGAACTGAAGCTTTCTTT.

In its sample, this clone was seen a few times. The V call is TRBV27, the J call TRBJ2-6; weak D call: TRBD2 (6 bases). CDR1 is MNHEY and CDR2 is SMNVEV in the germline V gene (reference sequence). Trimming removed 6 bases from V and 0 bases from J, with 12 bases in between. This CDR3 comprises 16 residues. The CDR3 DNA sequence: TGTGCCAGCAGCCCGGGACTCCTCTCTGGGGCCAACGTCCTGACTTTC. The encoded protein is CASSPGLLSGANVLTF. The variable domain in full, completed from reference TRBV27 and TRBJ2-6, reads EAQVTQNPRYLITVTGKKLTVTCSQNMNHEYMSWYRQDPGLGLRQIYYSMNVEVTDKGDVPEGYKVSRKEKRNFPLILESPSPNQTSLYFCASSPGLLSGANVLTFGAGSRLTVL.